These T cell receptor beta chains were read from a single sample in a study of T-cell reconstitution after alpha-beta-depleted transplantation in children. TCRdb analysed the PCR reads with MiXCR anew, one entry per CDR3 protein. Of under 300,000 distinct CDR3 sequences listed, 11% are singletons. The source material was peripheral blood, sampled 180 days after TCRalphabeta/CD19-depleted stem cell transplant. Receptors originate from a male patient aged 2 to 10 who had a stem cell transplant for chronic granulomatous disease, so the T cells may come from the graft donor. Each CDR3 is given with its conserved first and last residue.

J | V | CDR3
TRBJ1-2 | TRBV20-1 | CSAREFGGNYGYTF
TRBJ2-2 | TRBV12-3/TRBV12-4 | CASSLKGQGGPGELFF
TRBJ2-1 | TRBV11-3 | CASSPTGSSYNEQFF
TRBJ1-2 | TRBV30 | CAWSPPLGGYTF
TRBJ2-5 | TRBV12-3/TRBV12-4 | CASRSGTAEETQYF
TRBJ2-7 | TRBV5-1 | CASSLVGGTAAYEQYF
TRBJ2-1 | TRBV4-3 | CASSQDLRMPYNEQFF
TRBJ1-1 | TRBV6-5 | CASSYEDNMNTEAFF
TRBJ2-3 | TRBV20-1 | CCAADLGPGPGTDTQYF
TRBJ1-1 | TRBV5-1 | CASSPGTGVVDTEAFF
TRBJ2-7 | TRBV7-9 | CASSLVGEGAYEQYF
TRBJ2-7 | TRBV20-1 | CSASRSGSASYEQYF
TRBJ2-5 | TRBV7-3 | CASSSTGSLETQYF
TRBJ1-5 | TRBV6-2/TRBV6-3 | CASSDRVGQPQHF
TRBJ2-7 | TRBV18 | CASSPSPGNHGSSYEQYF
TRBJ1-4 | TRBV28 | CASSPVRVTREKLFF
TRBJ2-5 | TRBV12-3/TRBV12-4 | CASSFGHSGGAETQYF
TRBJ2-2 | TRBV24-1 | CATSDLGATDLNTGELFF
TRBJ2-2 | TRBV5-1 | CASREVNTGELFF
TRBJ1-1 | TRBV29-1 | CSADRMNTEAFF
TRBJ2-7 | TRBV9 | CASSEGLAGTLGEQYF
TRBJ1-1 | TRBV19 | CASSLGITEAFF
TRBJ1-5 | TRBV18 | CASSPQQAENQPQHF
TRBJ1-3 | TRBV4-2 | CASSEPGTGGNTIYF
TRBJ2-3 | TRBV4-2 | CASSQDLSRTQYF
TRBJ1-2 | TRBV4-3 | CASSHAGTGNDGYTF
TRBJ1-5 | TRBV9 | CASSADAYQPQHF
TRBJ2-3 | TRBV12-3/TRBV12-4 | CASRLRESSDTQYF
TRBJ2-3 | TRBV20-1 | CSTLSGAGALTDTQYF
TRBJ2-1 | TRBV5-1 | CASSLTSGRHNEQFF
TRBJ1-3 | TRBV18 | CASSPGGKAGNTIYF
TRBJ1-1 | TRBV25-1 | CASSGIPLDRVGTEAFF
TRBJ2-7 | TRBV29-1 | CSVAGIDNEQYF
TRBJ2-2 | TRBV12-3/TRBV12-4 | CASSPRSGGGTGELFF
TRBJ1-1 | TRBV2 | CASSQRPGTEAFF